These 25 T cell receptor beta chains were sequenced from one sample in a study of T cell responses to AZD1222 COVID-19 vaccine. TCRdb's copy holds only in-frame clones and misses some; the assay was immunoSEQ multiplex PCR. Counted here are about 150,000 clones, approximately 94% occurring once; the ten biggest clones make up approximately 9%. The sequenced sample was peripheral blood, obtained on day 0 of AZD1222 vaccination. These receptors were obtained from an adult in good health.

The V gene is TRBV28, the J gene TRBJ2-7; D is ambiguous. V gave up 2 bases and J gave up 9 bases, with 17 bases separating them. From germline, CDR1 is MDHEN and CDR2 SYDVKM. This CDR3 comprises 14 residues. The CDR3 DNA is TGTGCCAGCAGTTTACGTCTCCGACCCGTAGGGCAGTACTTC. This gives the protein CASSLRLRPVGQYF.

The genes are TRBV24-1 and TRBJ2-6; 11 nucleotides line up with TRBD1. Germline V gene sequence: CDR1 KGHDR, CDR2 SFDVKD. This CDR3 has 17 residues. Losses at the gene ends were 9 bases for V and 0 bases for J; bases not matched to a gene: 6. CDR3 amino acids: CATSGTGGFSGANVLTF. Here the CDR3 DNA reads TGTGCCACCTCCGGGACAGGGGGTTTCTCTGGGGCCAACGTCCTGACTTTC.

The chain's CDR3 is CASRTAPNEKLFF. The CDR3 DNA sequence: TGCGCCAGCAGGACAGCGCCTAATGAAAAACTGTTTTTT. The chain is built from TRBV10-1 and TRBJ1-4; weak D call: TRBD1 (5 bases). Trimming stripped 6 bases from V and 3 bases from J, with 8 bases between. Germline V gives CDR1 WNHNN, CDR2 SYGVQD (reference sequence). CDR3 size: 13 residues.

The chain recombines TRBV3-1 (or the pseudogene TRBV3-2) with TRBJ2-5, with 14 bases that match TRBD2. Per germline, CDR1 LGHDT and CDR2 YNNKEL (reference sequence). CDR3 size: 17 residues. The ends lost 1 base at V and 2 bases at J; junction bases unmatched: 3. CDR3 in amino acids: CASSQGGTSGGQETQYF. The CDR3 DNA sequence: TGTGCCAGCAGCCAAGGGGGGACTAGCGGGGGTCAAGAGACCCAGTACTTC.

CDR3 amino acids: CASSYSTRSYEQYF. In DNA, the CDR3 is TGTGCCAGCAGTTACTCGACTCGGAGTTATGAGCAGTACTTC. The chain is built from TRBV6-5 and TRBJ2-7; D is ambiguous. The V and J ends lost 0 bases and 7 bases respectively, with 13 bases between them. The CDR3 has 14 amino acids. The V gene's germline CDR1 is MNHEY and CDR2 SVGAGI.

V is TRBV2 and J is TRBJ2-1; 8 bases agree with TRBD2. Germline V gene data show CDR1 as SNHLY and CDR2 as FYNNEI. The CDR3 covers 16 residues. V gave up 1 base and J gave up 12 bases; unmatched junction bases: 14. The CDR3 is CASSEGTSMPTMGQFF. DNA of the CDR3: TGTGCCAGCAGTGAAGGGACTAGCATGCCGACAATGGGGCAGTTCTTC.

J is TRBJ1-3 and V is TRBV18; a possible D gene is TRBD1 (6 bases). This CDR3 is built from 13 residues. Germline-derived CDR1 and CDR2 are KGHSH and LQKENI. The V end lost 6 bases, the J end lost 1 base, and 7 bases lay between the germline ends. CDR3 nucleotides: TGTGCCAGCTCGACAGGATCTGGAAACACCATATATTTT. It translates to CASSTGSGNTIYF.

This clone is a singleton in its sample. This rearrangement joins TRBV7-2 to TRBJ1-2; D is ambiguous. The CDR3 is 15 residues long. The ends were cut back, 2 bases at V and 0 bases at J, with 10 bases in the middle. Germline V gene data show CDR1 as SGHTA and CDR2 as FQGNSA. The CDR3 spells CASSLMRVTNYGYTF. CDR3 in DNA: TGTGCCAGCAGCTTAATGAGGGTGACTAACTATGGCTACACCTTC.

The chain links TRBV6-5 to TRBJ1-2; TRBD1 matches 9 bases. Per the germline V gene, CDR1 is MNHEY and CDR2 is SVGAGI. The CDR3 extends over 13 amino acids. Losses at the gene ends were 2 bases for V and 7 bases for J; bases not matched to a gene: 2. The chain's CDR3 is CASSYRTGAGYTF. The DNA of the CDR3 is TGTGCCAGCAGTTACCGGACAGGGGCTGGCTACACCTTC.

The chain joins TRBV27 to TRBJ1-5; D gene unclear. V was clipped by 2 bases and J by 2 bases, with 7 bases between them. The germline gives CDR1 MNHEY, CDR2 SMNVEV (reference sequence). The CDR3 loop spans 14 amino acids. CDR3 region: CASSLMQGNQPQHF. The CDR3 DNA reads as TGTGCCAGCAGTTTAATGCAGGGCAATCAGCCCCAGCATTTT.

This sequence joins TRBV27 and TRBJ1-5, with D tentatively TRBD1 (5 bases). The CDR3 covers 15 residues. Trimming removed 4 bases at V and 0 bases at J, with 10 bases between. Germline lookup yields CDR1 MNHEY and CDR2 SMNVEV (reference sequence). Here the CDR3 reads CASSSGPGSNQPQHF. Here the CDR3 DNA reads TGTGCCAGCAGTTCGGGACCGGGTAGCAATCAGCCCCAGCATTTT.

The rearrangement joins TRBV9 to TRBJ2-1; tentatively, D is TRBD1 or TRBD2 (5 bases each). Trimming took 2 bases from V and 3 from J, leaving 9 bases between them. CDR1 and CDR2 (germline): SGDLS, YYNGEE. The CDR3 loop spans 14 amino acids. Written as DNA, the CDR3 is TGTGCCAGCAGCGTTACAGGACTCTACAATGAGCAGTTCTTC. It codes for CASSVTGLYNEQFF.

This chain connects TRBV7-9 to TRBJ1-4; D unresolved. Germline V gene lookup returns CDR1 SEHNR and CDR2 FQNEAQ (reference sequence). Trimming removed 5 bases at V and 6 bases at J, with 13 bases between. The CDR3 covers 14 residues. Here the CDR3 reads CASSRSTDHEKLFF. CDR3 nucleotide sequence: TGTGCCAGCAGCCGAAGCACCGACCATGAAAAACTGTTTTTT.

The gene calls are TRBV4-3 and TRBJ1-6; 8 positions match TRBD1. V lost 2 bases to trimming and J lost 7 bases; unmatched junction nucleotides: 10. The CDR3 consists of 17 residues. Looked up from germline, CDR1 is LGHNA and CDR2 is YSLEER. The CDR3 sequence: CASSQQQGVGVNSPLHF. The CDR3 nucleotides are TGCGCCAGCAGCCAACAACAGGGGGTGGGAGTAAATTCACCCCTCCACTTT.

This chain joins TRBV19 and TRBJ1-5; D gene ambiguous. The CDR3 sequence is 14 residues long. V gave up 4 bases and J gave up 1 base, with 8 bases separating them. Germline lookup yields CDR1 LNHDA and CDR2 SQIVND (reference sequence). The CDR3 coding sequence is TGTGCCAGTAGTAGACTAGAGAGCAATCAGCCCCAGCATTTT. Translating gives CASSRLESNQPQHF.

This sequence joins TRBV10-3 and TRBJ1-5, with 10 bases fitting TRBD1. The CDR3 is made up of 16 amino acids. Germline lookup yields CDR1 ENHRY and CDR2 SYGVKD. V shed 0 bases and J 4 bases; nucleotides not matched to a gene: 3. CDR3 loop: CAISESWDRGNQPQHF. The DNA of the CDR3 is TGTGCCATCAGTGAGTCGTGGGACAGGGGTAATCAGCCCCAGCATTTT.

The V and J genes are TRBV6-2 or TRBV6-3 and TRBJ2-3; D call uncertain. This CDR3 spans 13 amino acids. CDR1 MNHEY and CDR2 SVGEGT come from the germline V gene. Trimming cost V 2 bases and J 15 bases, with 18 bases left between them. The CDR3 DNA reads as TGTGCCAGCAGTTACACCACACGGACCTCGCCCTATTTT. Translated, it gives CASSYTTRTSPYF.

DNA for the CDR3: TGTGCCAGCAGTTGGGGAGCTGGAAACACCATATATTTT. Residues: CASSWGAGNTIYF. The chain recombines TRBV6-5 with TRBJ1-3; D uncertain. CDR1 MNHEY and CDR2 SVGAGI come from the germline V gene. V was cut by 4 bases and J by 2 bases, with 6 bases left in between. The CDR3 runs 13 residues.

The J gene is TRBJ2-7, the V gene TRBV2; D gene uncertain. CDR1 is SNHLY, CDR2 FYNNEI, per germline. The CDR3 length is 14 residues. The V end was cut by 6 bases, the J end by 2 bases, with 14 bases between. The CDR3 DNA is TGTGCCAGCAGACCGCAATCTGGGGCCTACGAGCAGTACTTC. It yields the protein CASRPQSGAYEQYF. The full variable domain, with the rest looked up from reference TRBV2 and TRBJ2-7, is EPEVTQTPSHQVTQMGQEVILRCVPISNHLYFYWYRQILGQKVEFLVSFYNNEISEKSEIFDDQFSVERPDGSNFTLKIRSTKLEDSAMYFCASRPQSGAYEQYFGPGTRLTVT.

The CDR3, as DNA: TGTGCCAGCTCCCCGGGGATCGGGTATGGCTACACCTTC. Translated: CASSPGIGYGYTF. This sequence joins TRBV12-3 or TRBV12-4 and TRBJ1-2; D gene uncertain. The CDR3 is 13 residues long. V dropped 8 bases and J dropped 5 bases, with 15 bases sitting between them.

The CDR3 DNA follows: TGTGCCAGCAGCTCCCGGTTGGGGGGGCTAACAGGGTTCAACACTGAAGCTTTCTTT. Its protein is CASSSRLGGLTGFNTEAFF. The chain joins TRBV7-6 to TRBJ1-1; D possibly corresponds to TRBD1 (6 bases). Trimming shortened V by 4 bases and J by 2 bases, and 26 bases separated the two germline ends. The CDR3 sequence is 19 residues long. Germline assignment: CDR1 SGHVS and CDR2 FNYEAQ.

The rearrangement joins TRBV5-1 to TRBJ1-6, with 8 bases identical to TRBD1. V lost 0 bases and J lost 10; bases outside the gene matches: 9. The CDR3 consists of 16 residues. Germline loops: CDR1 SGHRS, CDR2 YFSETQ. This chain's CDR3 is CASSLVPQGETSPLHF. For the CDR3, the DNA is TGCGCCAGCAGCTTGGTACCACAGGGGGAAACGTCACCCCTCCACTTT.

The chain couples TRBV7-3 to TRBJ1-2; 9 positions agree with TRBD1. The V gene's germline CDR1 is SGHTA and CDR2 FQGTGA. This CDR3 has 16 residues. This CDR3 reads CAEKTPGTGRNYGYTF. The CDR3 DNA reads TGTGCTGAGAAAACGCCCGGGACAGGGAGAAACTATGGCTACACCTTC.

This chain connects TRBV12-3 or TRBV12-4 to TRBJ1-2, with D possibly being TRBD1 (6 bases). This CDR3 has 13 amino acids. V lost 6 bases and J lost 4, with 12 bases in between. CDR3 nucleotide sequence: TGTGCCAGCAGCCCTACAGGGCCCTATGGCTACACCTTC. Translation gives CASSPTGPYGYTF.

This chain links TRBV5-4 with TRBJ1-1, with a possible D match to TRBD1 (5 bases). With 3 bases removed from V and 2 bases from J, the gap between germline ends came to 14 bases. CDR1 and CDR2 (germline): SGHNT, YYREEE (reference sequence). The CDR3 totals 15 residues. The CDR3 here is CASSYGHQRNTEAFF. The DNA for the CDR3 is TGTGCCAGCAGCTATGGACACCAACGTAACACTGAAGCTTTCTTT.